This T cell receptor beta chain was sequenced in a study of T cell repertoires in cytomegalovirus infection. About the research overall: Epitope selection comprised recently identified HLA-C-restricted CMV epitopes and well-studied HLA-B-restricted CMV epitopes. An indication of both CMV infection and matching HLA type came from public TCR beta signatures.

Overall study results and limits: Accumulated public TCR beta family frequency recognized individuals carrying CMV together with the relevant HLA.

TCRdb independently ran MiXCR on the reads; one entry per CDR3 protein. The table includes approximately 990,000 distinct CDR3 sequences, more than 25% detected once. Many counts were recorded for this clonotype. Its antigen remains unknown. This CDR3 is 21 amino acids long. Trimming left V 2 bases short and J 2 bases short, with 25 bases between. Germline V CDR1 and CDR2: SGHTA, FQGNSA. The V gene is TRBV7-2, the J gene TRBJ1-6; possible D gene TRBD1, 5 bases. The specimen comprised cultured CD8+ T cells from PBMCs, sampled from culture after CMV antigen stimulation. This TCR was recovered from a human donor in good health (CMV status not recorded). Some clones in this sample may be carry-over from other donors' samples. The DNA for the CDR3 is TGTGCCAGCAGCTTACGGCCTTGGGCAGGGTTGGGTGATCCCTATAATTCACCCCTCCACTTT. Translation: CASSLRPWAGLGDPYNSPLHF.